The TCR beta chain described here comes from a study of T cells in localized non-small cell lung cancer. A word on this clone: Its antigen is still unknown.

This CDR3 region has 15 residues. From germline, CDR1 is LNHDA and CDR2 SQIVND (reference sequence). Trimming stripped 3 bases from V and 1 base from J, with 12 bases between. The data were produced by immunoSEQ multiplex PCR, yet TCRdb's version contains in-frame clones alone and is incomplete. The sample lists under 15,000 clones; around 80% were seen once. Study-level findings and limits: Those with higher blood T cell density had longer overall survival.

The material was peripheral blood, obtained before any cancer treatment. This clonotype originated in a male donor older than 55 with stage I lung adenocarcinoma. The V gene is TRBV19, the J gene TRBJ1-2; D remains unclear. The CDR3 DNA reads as TGTGCCAGTAGTATGTCGCAGAACGTTAACTATGGCTACACCTTC. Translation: CASSMSQNVNYGYTF.